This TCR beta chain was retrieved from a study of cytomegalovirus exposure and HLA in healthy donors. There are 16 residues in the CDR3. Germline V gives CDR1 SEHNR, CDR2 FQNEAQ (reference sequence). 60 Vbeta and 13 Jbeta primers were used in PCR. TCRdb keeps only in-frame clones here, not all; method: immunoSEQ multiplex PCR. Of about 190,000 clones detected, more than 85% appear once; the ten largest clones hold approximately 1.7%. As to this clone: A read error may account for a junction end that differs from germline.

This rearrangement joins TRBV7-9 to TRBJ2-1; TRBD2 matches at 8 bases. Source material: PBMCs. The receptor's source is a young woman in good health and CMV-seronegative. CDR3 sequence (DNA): TGTTCCAGCAGCTTAGGCCCGGGACTAGCCTACAATGAGCAGTTCTTC. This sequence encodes CSSSLGPGLAYNEQFF.